The 21 T cell receptor beta chains listed next were all sequenced from one sample in a study of neurological immune-mediated disorders. MiXCR, applied by TCRdb to the 5' RACE reads, yields one record per CDR3 protein. In the table there are 45,000 to 65,000 distinct CDR3 sequences, about 4% of which are singletons. Sequenced sample: PBMCs. The receptors shown here come from a man aged 50 or older with multiple sclerosis.

This clonotype was seen at least ten times. The rearrangement joins TRBV20-1 to TRBJ2-7, with D uncertain. CDR1 is DFQATT, CDR2 SNEGSKA, per germline (reference sequence). Trimming shortened V by 0 bases and J by 8 bases, and 20 bases separated the two germline ends. The CDR3 runs to 15 residues. In DNA form, the CDR3 reads TGCAGTGCTAGAGATCGTGAGACTGGAGATGTCAAGCAGTACTTC. Residues: CSARDRETGDVKQYF.

This clonotype was observed many times. CDR3 residues: CASSLGQGYNEQFF. The CDR3 DNA reads TGCGCCAGCAGCTTGGGTCAGGGATACAATGAGCAGTTCTTC. V is TRBV5-1 and J is TRBJ2-1, with D possibly TRBD1 on 5 matching bases. Per germline, CDR1 SGHRS and CDR2 YFSETQ. V lost 0 bases to trimming and J lost 4 bases, with 8 bases between them. This CDR3 spans 14 amino acids. The whole variable domain, filled in from reference TRBV5-1 and TRBJ2-1, reads KAGVTQTPRYLIKTRGQQVTLSCSPISGHRSVSWYQQTPGQGLQFLFEYFSETQRNKGNFPGRFSGRQFSNSRSEMNVSTLELGDSALYLCASSLGQGYNEQFFGPGTRLTVL.

A few counts support this clonotype. Its ends do not fully match the called genes, so a read error is possible. The chain recombines TRBV20-1 with TRBJ1-5, with D perhaps TRBD1 (5 bases). Germline CDR1 DFQATT, CDR2 SNEGSKA (reference sequence). The CDR3 length is 17 residues. The CDR3 spells CSARSTFGGLGNQPQNF. The CDR3, as DNA: TGCAGTGCTAGATCTACTTTTGGGGGGTTGGGCAATCAGCCCCAGAATTTT.

This clonotype was found many times. The rearrangement links TRBV25-1 to TRBJ1-2; 12 nucleotides line up with TRBD1. The V segment lost 1 base and the J segment 8 bases; nucleotides outside the gene matches: 2. The germline V gene has CDR1 MGHDK and CDR2 SYGVNS. The CDR3 is made up of 14 amino acids. CDR3 amino acids: CASSEWGQGAGYTF. The DNA of the CDR3 is TGTGCCAGCAGTGAATGGGGACAGGGGGCAGGCTACACCTTC.

In this sample, this clonotype turned up many times. J is TRBJ2-7 and V is TRBV5-1; TRBD2 agrees at 7 bases. The germline V gene has CDR1 SGHRS and CDR2 YFSETQ. The V and J ends lost 8 bases and 0 bases, in that order; junction bases with no gene match: 8. The CDR3 extends over 14 amino acids. This CDR3 reads CASGEGLSSYEQYF. In DNA form, the CDR3 reads TGCGCCAGTGGGGAGGGGTTGAGCTCCTACGAGCAGTACTTC.

This clonotype was recorded at least ten times. The V and J genes are TRBV10-3 and TRBJ2-2, with D possibly being TRBD1 (5 bases). The germline V and J ends were trimmed by 0 bases and 2 bases, with 7 bases remaining between them. Germline assignment: CDR1 ENHRY and CDR2 SYGVKD. The length of the CDR3 is 15 residues. CDR3 sequence (DNA): TGTGCCATCAGTGAGTCGACAGCTAACACCGGGGAGCTGTTTTTT. This gives the protein CAISESTANTGELFF.

This clonotype was recorded many times. The V call is TRBV15, the J call TRBJ2-5; no reliable D call. Trimming pared 0 bases from V and 2 bases from J, leaving 10 bases between. The length of the CDR3 is 15 residues. Germline V gives CDR1 LNHNV, CDR2 YYDKDF (reference sequence). This CDR3 reads CATSRDGRQQETQYF. The CDR3 nucleotides are TGTGCCACCAGCAGAGATGGCAGGCAGCAAGAGACCCAGTACTTC.

Many counts were recorded for this clonotype. The J gene is TRBJ1-4, the V gene TRBV20-1; D gene uncertain. V was pared by 6 bases and J by 8 bases, with 22 bases between. The CDR3 is 15 residues long. The germline gives CDR1 DFQATT, CDR2 SNEGSKA (reference sequence). The chain's CDR3 is CSATKVGGMEEKLFF. CDR3 nucleotide sequence: TGCAGTGCGACGAAGGTCGGAGGGATGGAGGAAAAACTGTTTTTT.

This clonotype was counted ten times or more. The rearrangement joins TRBV7-9 to TRBJ2-5, with 11 bases aligning to TRBD2. The ends lost 1 base at V and 4 bases at J; junction bases unmatched: 2. Germline-derived CDR1 and CDR2 are SEHNR and FQNEAQ (reference sequence). The CDR3 sequence is 15 residues long. The CDR3 DNA follows: TGTGCCAGCAGCTTAGTCGGGACTAGCGGAGAGACCCAGTACTTC. Its protein product is CASSLVGTSGETQYF.

This clonotype came up many times. The chain has TRBV28 and TRBJ2-3; 7 bases match TRBD1. V lost 7 bases to trimming and J lost 0 bases; unmatched junction nucleotides: 10. Germline-derived CDR1 and CDR2 are MDHEN and SYDVKM. The CDR3 covers 16 residues. The CDR3 region has the DNA TGTGCCAGCACCCAGGGGGTCAGGGGGAGCACAGATACGCAGTATTTT. Amino acids: CASTQGVRGSTDTQYF.

At least ten counts were recorded for this clonotype. The rearrangement joins TRBV20-1 to TRBJ1-6; D is uncertain. Germline assignment: CDR1 DFQATT and CDR2 SNEGSKA (reference sequence). The V gene lost 3 bases and the J gene lost 7 bases, with 10 bases spanning the gap. The CDR3 extends over 13 amino acids. As DNA, the CDR3 is TGCAGTGCTAGTCCGCTCTCAAATTCACCCCTCCACTTT. It codes for CSASPLSNSPLHF.

This clonotype has at least ten counts. The CDR3 nucleotides are TGTGCCAGCAGCCCGGGGACAGGGAGGGGTACTGAAGCTTTCTTT. It specifies CASSPGTGRGTEAFF. The V gene is TRBV7-2, the J gene TRBJ1-1, with 9 nucleotides matching TRBD1. The trim removed 5 bases at V and 5 bases at J, leaving 9 bases unmatched. This CDR3 is 15 amino acids long. CDR1 is SGHTA and CDR2 is FQGNSA in the germline V gene.

This clonotype occurred many times. The chain is built from TRBV7-2 and TRBJ2-1; D remains ambiguous. The V end was cut by 5 bases, the J end by 6 bases, with 8 bases between. The CDR3 sequence is 12 residues long. Germline values: CDR1 SGHTA, CDR2 FQGNSA. The CDR3 loop reads CASSPPPNEQFF. The CDR3 nucleotides are TGTGCCAGCAGCCCACCCCCCAATGAGCAGTTCTTC.

Worth noting for this clonotype: The junction departs from germline at one end; a sequencing error may be responsible. The chain combines TRBV4-1 with TRBJ1-5; no reliable D call. CDR1 MGHRA and CDR2 YSYEKL come from the germline V gene. The CDR3 loop spans 14 amino acids. CDR3 nucleotide sequence: TGCGCCAGCAGCCAAGGTCCCCTGAATCAGCCCCAGAATTTT. It is translated as CASSQGPLNQPQNF.

A word on this clonotype: Because it lacks the conserved phenylalanine or tryptophan at the end, this CDR3 is likely a read error. The chain is built from TRBV20-1 and TRBJ2-4, with D unresolved. The length of the CDR3 is 16 residues. The V gene lost 4 bases and the J gene lost 3 bases, with 19 bases spanning the gap. CDR1 and CDR2 from the germline V gene are DFQATT and SNEGSKA (reference sequence). CDR3 nucleotide sequence: TGCAGTGCTACCCGAAGTTTAGTGAAGGGCAAAAACATTCAGTACATC. It specifies CSATRSLVKGKNIQYI.

The J gene is TRBJ2-7, the V gene TRBV5-1, with 11 bases that match TRBD2. From germline, CDR1 is SGHRS and CDR2 YFSETQ. The CDR3 has 15 residues. The V segment lost 4 bases and the J segment 3 bases; nucleotides outside the gene matches: 6. The CDR3 coding sequence is TGCGCCAGCAGCCCCACCGGGACTAGCGGCTACGAGCAGTACTTC. This codes for CASSPTGTSGYEQYF.

In this sample, this clonotype turned up a few times. CDR3 sequence reads: CASSPGQGRQWGLSQYF. DNA for the CDR3: TGTGCCAGCAGTCCGGGACAGGGGCGCCAGTGGGGGTTGTCCCAGTACTTC. The chain couples TRBV6-6 to TRBJ2-5; TRBD1 matches 10 bases. The CDR3 length is 17 residues. The V and J ends lost 5 bases and 9 bases, in that order; junction bases with no gene match: 18. Per germline, CDR1 MNHNY and CDR2 SVGAGI (reference sequence).

The chain is built from TRBV7-9 and TRBJ2-7; D might be TRBD1 or TRBD2, each matching 5 bases. CDR1 and CDR2 from the germline V gene are SEHNR and FQNEAQ (reference sequence). V lost 0 bases, J lost 3 bases, and 15 bases lay in between. The CDR3 contains 16 residues. CDR3 protein: CASSLAEGIYGYEQYF. The CDR3 region has the DNA TGTGCCAGCAGCTTAGCAGAGGGGATCTATGGCTACGAGCAGTACTTC.

This clonotype was detected many times. This CDR3 is CSVVGRRSMGQLQETQYF. CDR3 in DNA: TGCAGCGTTGTTGGTCGCCGGAGTATGGGACAGCTACAAGAGACCCAGTACTTC. This chain uses TRBV29-1 with TRBJ2-5; 7 bases agree with TRBD1. With 4 bases clipped from V and 2 bases from J, the junction kept 19 bases outside the gene matches. The CDR3 totals 18 residues. From germline, CDR1 is SQVTM and CDR2 ANQGSEA.

This clonotype was picked up many times. This chain joins TRBV6-5 and TRBJ2-7, with 10 bases aligning to TRBD1. The CDR3 is made up of 14 amino acids. Germline trimming cut 8 bases from V and 11 bases from J; bases unmatched to any gene: 15. CDR1 and CDR2 (germline): MNHEY, SVGAGI. The CDR3 coding sequence is TGTGCCAGCGCAAATCCCACGGGACAGGGGACGAAGTACTTC. It codes for CASANPTGQGTKYF.

There are many counts of this clonotype. V and J are TRBV4-2 and TRBJ2-3; TRBD2 agrees at 8 bases. Germline CDR1 is LGHNA and CDR2 is YNFKEQ. Trimming took 4 bases from V and 2 from J; bases not matched to a gene: 5. The CDR3 runs to 15 residues. Written as DNA, the CDR3 is TGTGCCAGCAGCCGCCAAGCGGGGGCCACAGATACGCAGTATTTT. Its translation: CASSRQAGATDTQYF.